These 10 T cell receptor beta chains were sequenced from one sample in a study of blood T cell repertoires in COVID-19. Sequencing used immunoSEQ multiplex PCR; TCRdb keeps in-frame clones, though not all of them. The top ten clones hold roughly 4.1% of a sample with about 330,000 clones, approximately 87% of them seen once. The sequenced material came from peripheral blood. The receptor source for this set is a woman in her forties or fifties with active or convalescent COVID-19.

The chain has TRBV7-9 and TRBJ1-6; 8 positions agree with TRBD1. Germline loops: CDR1 SEHNR, CDR2 FQNEAQ (reference sequence). The junction had 7 bases not matched to a gene; V was cut back by 0 bases and J by 9 bases. CDR3 size: 16 residues. The CDR3 here is CASSLATSGQGSPLHF. The CDR3 nucleotides are TGTGCCAGCAGCTTAGCTACCAGTGGACAGGGTTCACCCCTCCACTTT.

The chain combines TRBV2 with TRBJ1-1; weak D call: TRBD1 (5 bases). Deletions cut 5 bases from V and 1 base from J, with 14 bases between. The CDR3 has 15 amino acids. Germline V CDR1 and CDR2: SNHLY, FYNNEI. The CDR3 nucleotides are TGTGCCAGCAGTTACCTGGGGGGAAAGAACACTGAAGCTTTCTTT. Its protein is CASSYLGGKNTEAFF.

V usage is TRBV3-1 (or the pseudogene TRBV3-2) and J usage is TRBJ2-7; D is possibly TRBD2 (5 bases). Trimming took off 2 bases at V and 3 bases at J, with 26 bases between the two ends. Germline CDR1 LGHDT, CDR2 YNNKEL (reference sequence). The CDR3 sequence is 19 residues long. The CDR3 spells CASSQPAPSRGLRDYEQYF. The CDR3 nucleotides read TGTGCCAGCAGCCAACCCGCGCCTAGCCGGGGATTACGGGACTACGAGCAGTACTTC.

This clone was recorded a few times. The rearrangement joins TRBV7-8 to TRBJ1-1; possibly TRBD1 for D (5 bases). The CDR3 spans 13 residues. Germline values: CDR1 SGHVS, CDR2 FQNEAQ. Trimming removed 3 bases from V and 6 bases from J, with 11 bases in between. The CDR3 region is CASSFTRVSEAFF. The CDR3 nucleotides are TGTGCCAGCAGCTTCACCAGGGTGTCTGAAGCTTTCTTT.

By frequency in the sample, this clone is medium-sized. The rearrangement links TRBV6-5 to TRBJ1-1; 8 nucleotides match TRBD1. The V gene end was trimmed by 2 bases and the J gene end by 8 bases; junction bases not matched to a gene: 4. Germline loops: CDR1 MNHEY, CDR2 SVGAGI. This CDR3 is built from 13 residues. The CDR3 nucleotides read TGTGCCAGCAGTTACAACAGGGGGGTAGAAGCTTTCTTT. Protein sequence: CASSYNRGVEAFF.

The CDR3 DNA reads as TGTGCCAGCAGACACCCCACCGGGACAGGGAGTAATGAGCAGTTCTTC. Residues: CASRHPTGTGSNEQFF. V is TRBV6-6 and J is TRBJ2-1, with 9 bases identical to TRBD1. The CDR3 spans 16 residues. CDR1 MNHNY and CDR2 SVGAGI come from the germline V gene (reference sequence). Trimming took 6 bases from V and 7 from J; bases not matched to a gene: 13.

V and J are TRBV24-1 and TRBJ2-5, with TRBD1 matching 8 bases. The germline V gene encodes CDR1 KGHDR and CDR2 SFDVKD. V dropped 4 bases and J dropped 2; count of bases not matched to a gene: 11. The CDR3 has 17 amino acids. CDR3 sequence (DNA): TGTGCCACCAGTGACCCCCCGCGCCGACAGGGGCAAGAGACCCAGTACTTC. Its protein is CATSDPPRRQGQETQYF.

V and J are TRBV28 and TRBJ2-3, with D possibly matching TRBD2 (6 bases). Trimming stripped 3 bases from V and 5 bases from J, with 12 bases between. CDR3 length: 14 amino acids. Germline CDR1 reads MDHEN; CDR2 reads SYDVKM. This CDR3 is CASSFGGRKDTQYF. The CDR3 coding sequence is TGTGCCAGCAGTTTCGGAGGGAGGAAAGATACGCAGTATTTT.

The chain links TRBV5-1 to TRBJ1-6; tentatively, D is TRBD1 (5 bases). The CDR3 loop spans 12 amino acids. Trimming cost V 4 bases and J 14 bases, with 13 bases left between them. The germline gives CDR1 SGHRS, CDR2 YFSETQ. The CDR3 loop reads CASSAAGGALHF. CDR3 sequence (DNA): TGCGCCAGCAGCGCGGCCGGAGGGGCCCTCCACTTT.

V is TRBV7-8 and J is TRBJ2-5; 10 nucleotides agree with TRBD2. This CDR3 spans 18 amino acids. CDR1 SGHVS and CDR2 FQNEAQ come from the germline V gene. J lost 1 base, V lost 1 base, and 9 bases had no gene match. The CDR3: CASSLELAGGDLQETQYF. CDR3 in DNA: TGTGCCAGCAGCTTAGAATTAGCGGGGGGCGACCTCCAAGAGACCCAGTACTTC.